The TCR beta chain described here comes from a study of tumor and adjacent non-tumor tissue in lung cancer. Study outcomes and limitations: TCR diversity was significantly greater in tumor than normal lung tissue. Shorter survival was associated with higher TCR diversity in tumors.

RNA was extracted from bulk tissue without any cell sorting. Distant lung tissue was collected more than 3 cm away from the tumor edge. Regarding this clonotype: Its antigen is as yet unknown.

The V end was cut by 0 bases, the J end by 5 bases, with 13 bases between. The V gene's germline CDR1 is SGHRS and CDR2 YFSETQ. The CDR3 runs 15 residues. TCRbeta libraries were built with three rounds of nested PCR, modified from ARM-PCR. TCRdb redid the calling of the multiplex PCR reads with MiXCR, one entry per CDR3 protein. Among some 95,000 distinct CDR3 sequences listed, 75% to 85% were seen once. The V and J genes are TRBV5-1 and TRBJ2-3, with D possibly TRBD2 on 6 matching bases. The sequencing sample was made of distant non-tumor lung tissue. The origin of this receptor is a man aged 60 to 75 with small cell lung cancer. The CDR3 loop is CASSLEPSVIDTQYF. Here the CDR3 DNA reads TGCGCCAGCAGCTTGGAACCTAGCGTCATAGATACGCAGTATTTT.